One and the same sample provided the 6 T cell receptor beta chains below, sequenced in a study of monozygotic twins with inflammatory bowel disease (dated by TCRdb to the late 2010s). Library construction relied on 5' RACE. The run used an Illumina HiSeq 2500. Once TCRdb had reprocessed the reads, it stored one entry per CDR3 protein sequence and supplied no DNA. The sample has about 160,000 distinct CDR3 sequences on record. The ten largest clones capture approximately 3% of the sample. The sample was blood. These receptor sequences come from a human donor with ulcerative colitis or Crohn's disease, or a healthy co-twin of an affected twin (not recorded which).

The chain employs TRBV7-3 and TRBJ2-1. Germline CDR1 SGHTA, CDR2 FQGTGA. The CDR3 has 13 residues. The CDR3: CASSRTPYNEQFF.

Here the CDR3 reads CASSLRGTTNEKLFF. The chain has TRBV11-2 and TRBJ1-4; TCRdb selects TRBD1, and the lack of DNA leaves this call unchecked. This CDR3 has 15 amino acids. Looked up from germline, CDR1 is SGHAT and CDR2 is FQNNGV.

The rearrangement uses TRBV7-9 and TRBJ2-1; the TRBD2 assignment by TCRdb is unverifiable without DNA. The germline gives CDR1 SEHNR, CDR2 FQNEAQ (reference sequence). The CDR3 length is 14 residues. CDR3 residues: CASTGLAGYNEQFF.

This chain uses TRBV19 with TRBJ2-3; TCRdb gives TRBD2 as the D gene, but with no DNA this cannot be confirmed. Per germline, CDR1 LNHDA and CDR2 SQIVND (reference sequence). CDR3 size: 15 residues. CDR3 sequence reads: CASRTLAGGTDTQYF.

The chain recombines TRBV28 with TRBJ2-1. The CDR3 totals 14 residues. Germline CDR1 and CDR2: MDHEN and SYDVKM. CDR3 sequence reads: CASSFIRAYNEQFF.

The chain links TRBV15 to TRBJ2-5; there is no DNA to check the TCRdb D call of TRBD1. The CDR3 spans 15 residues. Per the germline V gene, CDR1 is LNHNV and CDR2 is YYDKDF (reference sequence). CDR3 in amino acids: CATSSPLGGQETQYF. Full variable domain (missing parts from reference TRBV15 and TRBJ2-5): DAMVIQNPRYQVTQFGKPVTLSCSQTLNHNVMYWYQQKSSQAPKLLFHYYDKDFNNEADTPDNFQSRRPNTSFCFLDIRSPGLGDTAMYLCATSSPLGGQETQYFGPGTRLLVL.